Below are 17 T cell receptor beta chains sequenced from a single sample in a study of metastatic and nonmetastatic thyroid tumors. TCRdb recomputed clones from the PCR reads via MiXCR. The table lists roughly 18,000 clones, around 28% of them singletons. Ahead of thyroid surgery, no patient had received treatment of any kind. Sequences were obtained from tumor tissue. The receptors derive from a male donor with papillary thyroid cancer or a benign thyroid nodule (not recorded which). Some clones in this sample may be carry-over from other donors' samples.

This clone was counted many times. The chain uses TRBV15 and TRBJ1-5, with 7 positions matching TRBD1. CDR1 LNHNV and CDR2 YYDKDF come from the germline V gene (reference sequence). V shed 3 bases, J shed 3 bases, and the junction held 2 bases outside the gene matches. CDR3 length: 14 amino acids. The CDR3 coding sequence is TGTGCCACCAGCAGGGAGGGGGCCAATCAGCCCCAGCATTTT. Translating it yields CATSREGANQPQHF.

This chain uses TRBV6-1 with TRBJ1-3, with unresolved D. Germline V lookup: CDR1 MNHNS, CDR2 SASEGT. CDR3 length equals 15 residues. V shed 7 bases and J shed 0 bases, with 13 bases lying between them. The CDR3 DNA is TGTGCCAGCACCGAAGGAGGGTTCTCTGGAAACACCATATATTTT. Amino acid sequence: CASTEGGFSGNTIYF.

CDR3 in DNA: TGTGCCAGCAGCTCGGGACAGGATTCACCCCTCCACTTT. Its translation: CASSSGQDSPLHF. The genes are TRBV11-3 and TRBJ1-6; 8 bases are a match to TRBD1. This CDR3 contains 13 residues. Germline V gene sequence: CDR1 SGHNT, CDR2 YENEEA. Losses at the gene ends were 4 bases for V and 8 bases for J; bases not matched to a gene: 1.

In the case of this clone: Lacking the conserved final phenylalanine or tryptophan, this CDR3 likely reflects a read error. CDR3 amino acids: CSARVQWEETQYS. CDR3 nucleotides: TGCAGTGCTAGAGTACAGTGGGAAGAGACCCAGTACTCC. The genes are TRBV20-1 and TRBJ2-5; no definite D call. The germline V and J ends were trimmed by 1 base and 3 bases, with 9 bases remaining between them. Looked up from germline, CDR1 is DFQATT and CDR2 is SNEGSKA (reference sequence). The CDR3 runs to 13 residues.

The sample holds many counts of this clone. The V gene is TRBV19, the J gene TRBJ2-1; TRBD2 aligns across 12 bases. Unmatched junction bases numbered 7, after V lost 0 bases and J lost 4 bases. The length of the CDR3 is 18 residues. Germline V gives CDR1 LNHDA, CDR2 SQIVND (reference sequence). CDR3 nucleotide sequence: TGTGCCAGTAGTATAGAGGTGGCTAGCGGGAGGGTATACAATGAGCAGTTCTTC. Amino acids: CASSIEVASGRVYNEQFF.

This clone is labeled medium-sized. The chain carries TRBV6-1 and TRBJ1-2; D call uncertain. Germline CDR1 MNHNS, CDR2 SASEGT. Trimming pared 7 bases from V and 7 bases from J, leaving 10 bases between. CDR3 size: 11 residues. The CDR3 bases are TGTGCCAGCAATGGGGTTCGTGGCTACACCTTC. Its protein product is CASNGVRGYTF.

CDR3 DNA sequence: TGTGCCTGGAGTGCGGGACAGTTGTACGAGCAGTACTTC. This gives the protein CAWSAGQLYEQYF. The rearrangement uses TRBV30 and TRBJ2-7, with 7 bases lining up with TRBD1. Germline CDR1 reads GTSNPN; CDR2 reads SVGIG (reference sequence). Trimming removed 1 base from V and 4 bases from J; junction bases left unmatched: 4. The CDR3 runs to 13 residues.

This clone came up a few times. The chain couples TRBV12-3 or TRBV12-4 to TRBJ1-2; unclear D gene. This CDR3 spans 13 amino acids. V dropped 5 bases and J dropped 3 bases, with 10 bases sitting between them. The CDR3 sequence: CASSPTRDYGYTF. The CDR3 nucleotides are TGTGCCAGCAGTCCAACGAGGGACTATGGCTACACCTTC.

The gene calls are TRBV4-2 and TRBJ1-6; 8 bases are a match to TRBD1. This CDR3 comprises 15 residues. V was pared by 3 bases and J by 7 bases, with 5 bases of the junction left unmatched. Germline values: CDR1 LGHNA, CDR2 YNFKEQ. CDR3 sequence (DNA): TGTGCCAGCAGCCACGAACAGGGGGAAAATTCACCCCTCCACTTT. Its translation is CASSHEQGENSPLHF.

In this sample, this clone turned up many times. This sequence joins TRBV4-1 and TRBJ2-5; 9 bases line up with TRBD2. The CDR3 totals 16 residues. Germline loops: CDR1 MGHRA, CDR2 YSYEKL. The junction had 9 bases not matched to a gene; V was cut back by 4 bases and J by 3 bases. This CDR3 is CASSPMGRGGEETQYF. The CDR3 DNA is TGCGCCAGCAGCCCCATGGGGCGGGGGGGGGAAGAGACCCAGTACTTC.

A few counts support this clone. The chain combines TRBV11-2 with TRBJ2-1, with 11 bases fitting TRBD2. CDR3 size: 15 residues. V lost 4 bases, J lost 8 bases, and 7 bases stayed unmatched. Germline-derived CDR1 and CDR2 are SGHAT and FQNNGV. CDR3 in amino acids: CASSYLAGGPDEQFF. In DNA form, the CDR3 reads TGTGCCAGCAGCTATCTAGCGGGGGGCCCCGATGAGCAGTTCTTC. Looking up the rest from reference TRBV11-2 and TRBJ2-1 gives the full variable domain: EAGVAQSPRYKIIEKRQSVAFWCNPISGHATLYWYQQILGQGPKLLIQFQNNGVVDDSQLPKDRFSAERLKGVDSTLKIQPAKLEDSAVYLCASSYLAGGPDEQFFGPGTRLTVL.

This clone has just a few counts. V gene TRBV6-1 combines with J gene TRBJ1-2; D unclear. Germline V gene data show CDR1 as MNHNS and CDR2 as SASEGT. V lost 3 bases and J 5 bases, leaving 13 bases between the germline ends. The CDR3 totals 14 residues. CDR3: CASSDNTIIYGYTF. The CDR3 nucleotides read TGTGCCAGCAGTGATAACACGATTATATATGGCTACACCTTC.

The chain links TRBV10-1 to TRBJ2-3; no reliable D call. This CDR3 region has 13 residues. Germline V lookup: CDR1 WNHNN, CDR2 SYGVQD (reference sequence). The V end lost 11 bases, the J end lost 6 bases, and 18 bases lay between the germline ends. The CDR3 DNA reads TGCGCCCACCAAGGAACCAAACTGGATACGCAGTATTTT. It codes for CAHQGTKLDTQYF.

V is TRBV7-2 and J is TRBJ1-1; D ambiguous. The CDR3 sequence is 13 residues long. V dropped 8 bases and J dropped 2 bases, with 12 bases sitting between them. Looked up from germline, CDR1 is SGHTA and CDR2 is FQGNSA. The CDR3 DNA reads TGTGCCAGCTCCCTGGGCAGAAACACTGAAGCTTTCTTT. This gives the protein CASSLGRNTEAFF.

This clone was recorded at least ten times. The chain carries TRBV12-3 or TRBV12-4 and TRBJ1-1; no clear D. This CDR3 region has 15 residues. Trimming removed 1 base from V and 0 bases from J, with 9 bases in between. The CDR3 DNA sequence: TGTGCCAGCAGTTTAGAGGGTCAGCTGAACACTGAAGCTTTCTTT. Translation: CASSLEGQLNTEAFF.

The chain carries TRBV6-1 and TRBJ2-7; tentatively, D is TRBD2 (5 bases). With 5 bases removed from V and 4 bases from J, the gap between germline ends came to 9 bases. The CDR3 length is 12 residues. CDR1 and CDR2 from the germline V gene are MNHNS and SASEGT. CDR3 sequence: CASSTAGYEQYF. Here the CDR3 DNA reads TGTGCCAGCAGTACCGCGGGTTACGAGCAGTACTTC.

Points on this clone: Since a much larger clone is just one base distant, this may be a read error. This chain's CDR3 is CASSYFGWGLRSYNEQFF. DNA for the CDR3: TGTGCCAGCAGTTACTTTGGGTGGGGCCTCCGCTCCTACAATGAGCAGTTCTTC. The V call is TRBV6-5, the J call TRBJ2-1; D is possibly TRBD1 (5 bases). CDR1 is MNHEY and CDR2 is SVGAGI in the germline V gene. With 1 base removed from V and 0 bases from J, the gap between germline ends came to 16 bases. The CDR3 sequence is 18 residues long.